This T cell receptor beta chain was identified during a study of human T cells and chemical hapten exposure. TCRdb redid the calling of the RACE reads with MiXCR, one entry per CDR3 protein. The data show 95,000 to 150,000 distinct CDR3 sequences, around 11% seen once. Per the germline V gene, CDR1 is SGHAT and CDR2 is FQNNGV. This CDR3 is built from 15 residues. V was clipped by 5 bases and J by 7 bases, with 21 bases between them. Time point denoted: patch test 3, about 24 weeks after DPC sensitization. The sample's treatment: therapeutic diphenylcyclopropenone sensitization with weekly scalp DPC. Total RNA extraction was carried out from unfractionated whole blood.

The sequence derives from a woman aged 45-65 years with alopecia areata. Some clones in this sample may be carry-over from other donors' samples. The chain uses TRBV11-2 and TRBJ2-7, with D perhaps TRBD2 (5 bases). Sample: whole blood, taken in connection with sensitization to the hapten diphenylcyclopropenone (DPC). The CDR3 region is CASSPLADTTGEQYF. CDR3 in DNA: TGTGCCAGCAGCCCCCTAGCCGATACAACCGGGGAGCAGTACTTC.